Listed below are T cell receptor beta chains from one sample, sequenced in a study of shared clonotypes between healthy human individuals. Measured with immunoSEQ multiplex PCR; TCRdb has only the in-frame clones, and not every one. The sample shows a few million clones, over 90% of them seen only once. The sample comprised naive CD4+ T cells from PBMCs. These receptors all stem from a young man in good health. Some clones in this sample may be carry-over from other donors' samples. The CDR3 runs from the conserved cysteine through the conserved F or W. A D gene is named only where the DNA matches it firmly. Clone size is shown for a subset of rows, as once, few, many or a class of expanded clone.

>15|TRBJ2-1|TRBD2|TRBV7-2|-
CASSVAAGAYNEQFF
TGTGCCAGCAGCGTAGCCGCGGGGGCCTACAATGAGCAGTTCTTC
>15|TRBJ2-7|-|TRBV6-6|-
CASGLWRTQTYEQYF
TGTGCCAGCGGCCTCTGGAGGACGCAAACCTACGAGCAGTACTTC
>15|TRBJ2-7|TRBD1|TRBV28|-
CASRGRGLTSYEQYF
TGTGCCAGCAGAGGCAGGGGGCTTACCTCCTACGAGCAGTACTTC
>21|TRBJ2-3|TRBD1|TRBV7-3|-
CARIQQRHGKTGGACWGTQYF
TGTGCCAGGATCCAACAACGACATGGCAAGACAGGGGGCGCCTGTTGGGGTACGCAGTATTTT
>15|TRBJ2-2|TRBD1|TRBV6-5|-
CASSYSDRGTGELFF
TGTGCCAGCAGTTACTCGGACAGGGGCACCGGGGAGCTGTTTTTT
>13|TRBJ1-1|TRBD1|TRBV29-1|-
CSVVRGLDTEAFF
TGCAGCGTTGTCAGGGGGCTGGACACTGAAGCTTTCTTT
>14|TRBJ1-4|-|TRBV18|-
CASSRVATNEKLFF
TGTGCCAGCTCACGGGTTGCAACTAATGAAAAACTGTTTTTT
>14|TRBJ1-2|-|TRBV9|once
CASSVVGADYGYTF
TGTGCCAGCAGCGTAGTGGGGGCTGACTATGGCTACACCTTC
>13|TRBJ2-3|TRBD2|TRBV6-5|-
CASGRGLADTQYF
TGTGCCAGCGGGCGGGGACTAGCGGATACGCAGTATTTT
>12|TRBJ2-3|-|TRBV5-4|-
CASQGITDTQYF
TGTGCCAGCCAGGGGATTACAGATACGCAGTATTTT
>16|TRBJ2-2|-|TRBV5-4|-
CASSSPGLQSTGELFF
TGTGCCAGCAGCTCACCGGGACTTCAGAGCACCGGGGAGCTGTTTTTT
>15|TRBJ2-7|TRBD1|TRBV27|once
CASSFLGQVVYEQYF
TGTGCCAGCAGTTTTCTGGGACAGGTCGTCTACGAGCAGTACTTC